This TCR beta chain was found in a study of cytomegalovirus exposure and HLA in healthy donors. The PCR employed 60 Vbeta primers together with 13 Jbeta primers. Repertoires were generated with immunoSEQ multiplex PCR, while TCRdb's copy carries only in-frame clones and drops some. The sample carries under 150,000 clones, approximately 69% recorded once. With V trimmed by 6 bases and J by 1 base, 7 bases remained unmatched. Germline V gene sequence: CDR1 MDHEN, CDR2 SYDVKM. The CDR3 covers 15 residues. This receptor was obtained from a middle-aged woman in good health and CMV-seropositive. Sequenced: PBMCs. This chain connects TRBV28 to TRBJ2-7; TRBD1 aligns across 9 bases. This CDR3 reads CASRNTGGSSYEQYF. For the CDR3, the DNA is TGTGCCAGCAGGAATACAGGGGGCTCTTCCTACGAGCAGTACTTC.